These T cell receptor beta chains were read from a single sample in a study of T cells in Graves' hyperthyroidism and ophthalmopathy. TCRdb re-called the multiplex PCR reads with MiXCR, one entry per CDR3 protein. The sample lists almost 350,000 distinct CDR3 sequences, 15% to 20% seen once, with roughly 15% in the top ten. Sequenced: blood. The receptor source for this set is a middle-aged woman with Graves' ophthalmopathy. Each CDR3 is given with its conserved first and last residue. A D gene is named only where the DNA matches it firmly. Only part of the rows carry a size: once, few, many, or a class if the clone is expanded.

>.|TRBJ2-1|TRBV5-1|many
CASSPGLSSYNEQFF
TGCGCCAGCAGCCCAGGACTATCCTCCTACAATGAGCAGTTCTTC
>.|TRBJ1-1|TRBV30|many
CAWSISRGGAEAFF
TGTGCCTGGAGTATTTCACGGGGGGGCGCTGAAGCTTTCTTT
>TRBD1|TRBJ2-7|TRBV4-3|many
CASSGWTGSPYEQYF
TGCGCCAGCAGCGGATGGACAGGGTCGCCCTACGAGCAGTACTTC
>.|TRBJ2-7|TRBV7-2|many
CASSFAETITYEQYF
TGTGCCAGCAGCTTTGCCGAGACTATCACCTACGAGCAGTACTTC
>.|TRBJ2-7|TRBV6-1|many
CASQRGGPKAYEQYF
TGTGCCAGCCAAAGGGGGGGGCCAAAAGCCTACGAGCAGTACTTC
>.|TRBJ2-5|TRBV12-3/TRBV12-4|.
CASRPSGSQETQYF
TGTGCCAGCAGGCCATCGGGGTCCCAAGAGACCCAGTACTTC
>TRBD1|TRBJ1-2|TRBV11-1|many
CASSPGPDRGGYGYTF
TGTGCCAGCAGTCCCGGCCCGGACAGGGGAGGTTATGGCTACACCTTC
>.|TRBJ1-2|TRBV30|many
CAWSVQANYGYTF
TGTGCCTGGAGTGTACAGGCTAACTATGGCTACACCTTC
>.|TRBJ1-1|TRBV20-1|many
CSASRDSLNTEAFF
TGCAGTGCTAGCCGCGACAGTCTGAACACTGAAGCTTTCTTT
>.|TRBJ2-2|TRBV7-2|.
CASTQLRGTGKLFF
TGTGCCAGCACCCAGCTTCGGGGCACCGGAAAGCTGTTTTTT
>TRBD1|TRBJ2-7|TRBV19|many
CASSPEGQGAMNEQYF
TGTGCCAGTAGTCCGGAGGGACAGGGGGCTATGAACGAGCAGTACTTC